This T cell receptor (beta chain) was sequenced during a study of cytotoxic CD8 clonotypes in ibrutinib-treated CLL. Study results and limitations: The times at which samples were taken varied between sustained-remission and progressing patients. Clonality correlated strongly with circulating CD8+ T cells and exceeded age-matched healthy donors at baseline.

About this clone itself: Its target is unknown.

Libraries of TCR beta were made from 1.5 to 2.5 micrograms of genomic DNA that came from cryopreserved PBMCs. Profiling relied on immunoSEQ multiplex PCR, and the TCRdb table lists in-frame clones only, not all of them. Of around 310,000 clones in the sample, around four fifths were seen once. The sequences come from PBMCs, collected before ibrutinib treatment. This clonotype was sampled from a human donor with chronic lymphocytic leukemia.

This chain's CDR3 is CASSIAAGAFNEQFF. The CDR3 region has the DNA TGTGCCAGCAGTATAGCTGCGGGAGCTTTCAATGAGCAGTTCTTC. This chain links TRBV27 with TRBJ2-1; TRBD2 matches at 7 bases. CDR3 size: 15 residues. Trimming removed 5 bases from V and 6 bases from J; junction bases left unmatched: 10. Germline V gives CDR1 MNHEY, CDR2 SMNVEV (reference sequence).